The clone carrying this T cell receptor (beta chain) has only a few counts. Trimming cost V 4 bases and J 0 bases, with 12 bases left between them. This CDR3 is built from 15 residues. Germline CDR1 KGHSH, CDR2 LQKENI. These data come from a study of blood T cell repertoires in COVID-19. Overall study context: Collection of acute and convalescent COVID-19 samples took place in the United States, Italy and Spain. Sources were T cells, B-cell-depleted T cells, or PBMCs; the material itself was cDNA or gDNA.

In the authors' workflow: Researchers report that nucleated cell counts were estimated from reference gene primer amplification. Clones were read by immunoSEQ multiplex PCR, and TCRdb kept only the in-frame ones, dropping some. V, J and clone size are those of that table, while D and trimming were read from the DNA. The repertoire holds about 120,000 clones, with roughly 88% as singletons. The rearrangement uses TRBV18 and TRBJ1-2; maybe TRBD1 (6 bases). Source material: peripheral blood. This TCR came from a woman aged 70 to 79 who had recovered from COVID-19. The CDR3 spells CASSQGQHSNYGYTF. The CDR3, as DNA: TGTGCCAGCTCACAAGGACAGCATTCTAACTATGGCTACACCTTC.